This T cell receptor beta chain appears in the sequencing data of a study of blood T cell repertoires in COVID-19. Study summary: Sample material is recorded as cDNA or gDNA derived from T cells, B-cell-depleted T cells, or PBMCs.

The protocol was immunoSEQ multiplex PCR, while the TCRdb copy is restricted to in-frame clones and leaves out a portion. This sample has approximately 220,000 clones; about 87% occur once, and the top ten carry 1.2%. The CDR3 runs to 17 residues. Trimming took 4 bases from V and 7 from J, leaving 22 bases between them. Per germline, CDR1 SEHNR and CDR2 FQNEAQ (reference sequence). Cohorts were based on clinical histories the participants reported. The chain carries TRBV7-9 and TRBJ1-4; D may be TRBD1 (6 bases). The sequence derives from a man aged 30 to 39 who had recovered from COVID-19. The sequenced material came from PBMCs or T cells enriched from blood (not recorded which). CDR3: CASSSGQGDGISEKLFF. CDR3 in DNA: TGTGCCAGCAGCTCGGGACAAGGAGATGGAATAAGTGAAAAACTGTTTTTT.